These 25 T cell receptor beta chains originate from one sample sequenced in a study of cytomegalovirus exposure and HLA in healthy donors. The protocol was immunoSEQ multiplex PCR, while the TCRdb copy is restricted to in-frame clones and leaves out a portion. The data contain roughly 200,000 clones, about 80% of them seen just once; the ten biggest clones take up 2.5% to 3%. Sequencing was done on a sample of PBMCs. The receptors originated from a woman aged 18 to 35 in good health and CMV-seropositive.

The chain uses TRBV9 and TRBJ2-7; 7 nucleotides match TRBD2. The CDR3 length is 15 residues. Germline CDR1 is SGDLS and CDR2 is YYNGEE. With V trimmed by 4 bases and J by 0 bases, 7 bases remained unmatched. The CDR3 protein is CASSPEWGGSYEQYF. The CDR3 DNA is TGTGCCAGCAGCCCAGAGTGGGGGGGCTCCTACGAGCAGTACTTC.

The chain is built from TRBV5-1 and TRBJ2-7; TRBD1 matches at 7 bases. Trimming took 0 bases from V and 4 from J; bases not matched to a gene: 4. This CDR3 is built from 14 residues. Germline-derived CDR1 and CDR2 are SGHRS and YFSETQ. The CDR3 nucleotides read TGCGCCAGCAGCTTGGAACAGGGGTATTACGAGCAGTACTTC. Amino acids: CASSLEQGYYEQYF.

This clone was recorded once. This chain uses TRBV20-1 with TRBJ2-1; possibly TRBD1 for D (6 bases). Trimming removed 1 base at V and 11 bases at J, with 9 bases between. This CDR3 has 11 amino acids. Germline-derived CDR1 and CDR2 are DFQATT and SNEGSKA (reference sequence). CDR3 coding DNA: TGCAGTGCTAGAGTAACAGGGAAGCAGTTCTTC. This sequence encodes CSARVTGKQFF.

The gene calls are TRBV5-1 and TRBJ2-1; 8 bases line up with TRBD1. Looked up from germline, CDR1 is SGHRS and CDR2 is YFSETQ. The CDR3 totals 14 residues. V lost 0 bases to trimming and J lost 9 bases; unmatched junction nucleotides: 5. This chain's CDR3 is CASSLDRGNREQFF. The CDR3 bases are TGCGCCAGCAGCTTGGACAGGGGGAATCGTGAGCAGTTCTTC.

The V and J genes are TRBV6-5 and TRBJ2-7; D is undetermined. Between the trimmed V and J ends, which lost 0 bases and 6 bases, there was a span of 9 bases. Germline assignment: CDR1 MNHEY and CDR2 SVGAGI. This CDR3 has 13 amino acids. The CDR3 region has the DNA TGTGCCAGCAGTTACTCCCCTCGCAGCGAGCAGTACTTC. This translates into CASSYSPRSEQYF.

This sequence joins TRBV9 and TRBJ2-3; TRBD2 aligns across 15 bases. This CDR3 is 18 amino acids long. J was trimmed by 5 bases and V by 0 bases; bases with no gene match: 7. CDR1 SGDLS and CDR2 YYNGEE come from the germline V gene. The CDR3 DNA follows: TGTGCCAGCAGCGTAGGAGCCGGACTAGCGGGGGGGCAAGATACGCAGTATTTT. Translated, it gives CASSVGAGLAGGQDTQYF.

This chain connects TRBV11-1 to TRBJ2-3, with 10 bases identical to TRBD2. The J segment lost 4 bases and the V segment lost 2 bases, leaving 12 bases of the junction unmatched. The CDR3 is 18 amino acids. CDR1 is SGHAT and CDR2 is FQDESV in the germline V gene (reference sequence). The CDR3 bases are TGTGCCAGCAGCTTAACAGCGGGGGGGCTTTTCAGCTCAGATACGCAGTATTTT. Residues: CASSLTAGGLFSSDTQYF.

V gene TRBV27 combines with J gene TRBJ2-5; D might be TRBD2 (5 bases). The germline gives CDR1 MNHEY, CDR2 SMNVEV (reference sequence). V gave up 5 bases and J gave up 2 bases, with 9 bases separating them. This CDR3 has 13 residues. The CDR3 is CASSHRGQETQYF. CDR3 nucleotides: TGTGCCAGCAGTCACCGAGGGCAAGAGACCCAGTACTTC.

This clone appeared a few times. The chain is built from TRBV5-6 and TRBJ1-2; 7 nucleotides agree with TRBD1. Germline V gives CDR1 SGHDT, CDR2 YYEEEE. V dropped 4 bases and J dropped 2; count of bases not matched to a gene: 5. The CDR3 has 14 amino acids. CDR3 in DNA: TGTGCCAGCAGCGGTACACAGGGGAACTATGGCTACACCTTC. Its translation: CASSGTQGNYGYTF.

The sample holds one count of this clone. The V and J genes are TRBV13 and TRBJ2-1, with 9 bases that match TRBD2. Germline V gene sequence: CDR1 PRHDT, CDR2 FYEKMQ (reference sequence). There are 16 residues in the CDR3. The J segment lost 4 bases and the V segment lost 2 bases, leaving 6 bases of the junction unmatched. The CDR3 DNA follows: TGTGCCAGCAGCTTAAAAGCGGGGGGATGGTACAATGAGCAGTTCTTC. This gives the protein CASSLKAGGWYNEQFF.

The V and J genes are TRBV19 and TRBJ2-7; a weak D match, TRBD2 (5 bases). Germline V gene sequence: CDR1 LNHDA, CDR2 SQIVND (reference sequence). The CDR3 contains 15 residues. Between the trimmed V and J ends, which lost 6 bases and 3 bases, there was a span of 18 bases. CDR3 sequence reads: CASRTPSGSGYEQYF. CDR3 in DNA: TGTGCCAGTAGAACCCCGTCGGGGAGCGGCTACGAGCAGTACTTC.

This clone was seen more than once but under ten times. The chain couples TRBV25-1 to TRBJ1-2, with 11 bases fitting TRBD1. Per germline, CDR1 MGHDK and CDR2 SYGVNS. The V segment lost 3 bases and the J segment 4 bases; nucleotides outside the gene matches: 4. The CDR3 consists of 15 residues. CDR3 protein: CASSEGTGGSYGYTF. In DNA, the CDR3 is TGTGCCAGCAGTGAGGGGACAGGGGGGAGCTATGGCTACACCTTC.

A few counts support this clone. The chain combines TRBV5-6 with TRBJ2-7; weak D call: TRBD2 (6 bases). CDR3 length: 15 amino acids. V shed 1 base and J shed 3 bases, with 14 bases lying between them. Looked up from germline, CDR1 is SGHDT and CDR2 is YYEEEE. CDR3 DNA: TGTGCCAGCAGCTTGTTTGGACCGCGGGACTACGAGCAGTACTTC. This encodes CASSLFGPRDYEQYF. The whole variable domain, filled in from reference TRBV5-6 and TRBJ2-7, reads DAGVTQSPTHLIKTRGQQVTLRCSPKSGHDTVSWYQQALGQGPQFIFQYYEEEERQRGNFPDRFSGHQFPNYSSELNVNALLLGDSALYLCASSLFGPRDYEQYFGPGTRLTVT.

A few counts support this clone. The rearrangement uses TRBV6-4 and TRBJ2-3, with TRBD1 as a possible D gene (5 bases). Per germline, CDR1 MRHNA and CDR2 SNTAGT. V was cut by 5 bases and J by 5 bases, with 11 bases left in between. This CDR3 spans 13 amino acids. The CDR3 sequence is CASSHGAVDTQYF. CDR3 coding DNA: TGTGCCAGCAGTCATGGGGCTGTAGATACGCAGTATTTT.

In this sample, this clone turned up once. This chain joins TRBV9 and TRBJ2-2; tentative D call: TRBD1 (5 bases). This CDR3 contains 16 residues. From germline, CDR1 is SGDLS and CDR2 YYNGEE. The V end was cut by 0 bases, the J end by 1 base, with 10 bases between. CDR3 in DNA: TGTGCCAGCAGCGTAGACTCAGGGTTGAACACCGGGGAGCTGTTTTTT. This gives the protein CASSVDSGLNTGELFF.

The gene calls are TRBV6-1 and TRBJ2-7; TRBD1 aligns across 11 bases. Germline V CDR1 and CDR2: MNHNS, SASEGT. The CDR3 extends over 16 amino acids. V shed 2 bases, J shed 3 bases, and the junction held 6 bases outside the gene matches. Here the CDR3 reads CASSESQGTGGYEQYF. For the CDR3, the DNA is TGTGCCAGCAGTGAATCACAGGGGACAGGGGGCTACGAGCAGTACTTC.

The V call is TRBV5-4, the J call TRBJ1-3; TRBD1 matches 8 bases. Germline V gene lookup returns CDR1 SGHNT and CDR2 YYREEE (reference sequence). Trimming at V came to 0 bases and at J to 5 bases, leaving 1 base not matched to a gene. The CDR3 is made up of 14 amino acids. The CDR3 DNA follows: TGTGCCAGCAGCTTGGCAGGGGGCCGAAACACCATATATTTT. Translation: CASSLAGGRNTIYF.

V and J are TRBV19 and TRBJ1-1; D remains unclear. This CDR3 contains 15 residues. V lost 3 bases and J lost 3, with 14 bases in between. CDR1 is LNHDA and CDR2 is SQIVND in the germline V gene (reference sequence). In DNA form, the CDR3 reads TGTGCCAGTAGTATGGGGTCCCGCGGGTACACTGAAGCTTTCTTT. This sequence encodes CASSMGSRGYTEAFF.

This chain joins TRBV15 and TRBJ2-7; TRBD2 might be the D (6 bases). CDR3 length: 15 amino acids. Germline-derived CDR1 and CDR2 are LNHNV and YYDKDF (reference sequence). The ends were cut back, 0 bases at V and 2 bases at J, with 11 bases in the middle. In DNA form, the CDR3 reads TGTGCCACCAGCAGAGATCTAGCGTTGACCTACGAGCAGTACTTC. This codes for CATSRDLALTYEQYF.

The J gene is TRBJ2-7, the V gene TRBV13, with TRBD1 identical over 7 bases. Looked up from germline, CDR1 is PRHDT and CDR2 is FYEKMQ (reference sequence). This CDR3 comprises 16 residues. J lost 2 bases, V lost 1 base, and 8 bases had no gene match. This CDR3 is CASSLDPGTVPYEQYF. The CDR3 DNA reads TGTGCCAGCAGCTTAGATCCTGGGACAGTGCCCTACGAGCAGTACTTC.

This clone showed up just once. The gene calls are TRBV2 and TRBJ2-1; 9 bases map to TRBD2. This CDR3 has 16 residues. Germline V gene lookup returns CDR1 SNHLY and CDR2 FYNNEI. J lost 7 bases, V lost 5 bases, and 12 bases had no gene match. CDR3 amino acids: CASSSRAGGPENEQFF. CDR3 bases: TGTGCCAGCAGTTCAAGAGCGGGGGGACCAGAGAATGAGCAGTTCTTC.

This chain connects TRBV19 to TRBJ1-2, with a tentative D call TRBD1 (5 bases). Trimming shortened V by 5 bases and J by 8 bases, and 12 bases separated the two germline ends. CDR1 is LNHDA and CDR2 is SQIVND in the germline V gene (reference sequence). This CDR3 spans 12 amino acids. The CDR3 sequence is CASSPLGGGYTF. CDR3 DNA sequence: TGTGCCAGTAGTCCTCTCGGGGGAGGCTACACCTTC.

The V call is TRBV18, the J call TRBJ1-2; 7 bases line up with TRBD1. The CDR3 is made up of 15 amino acids. The V gene end was trimmed by 1 base and the J gene end by 1 base; junction bases not matched to a gene: 3. The germline gives CDR1 KGHSH, CDR2 LQKENI. CDR3 residues: CASSPRQGDNYGYTF. The CDR3 coding sequence is TGTGCCAGCTCACCACGTCAGGGGGATAACTATGGCTACACCTTC. Complete variable domain (other parts from reference TRBV18 and TRBJ1-2): NAGVMQNPRHLVRRRGQEARLRCSPMKGHSHVYWYRQLPEEGLKFMVYLQKENIIDESGMPKERFSAEFPKEGPSILRIQQVVRGDSAAYFCASSPRQGDNYGYTFGSGTRLTVV.

CDR3 DNA: TGTGCCAGAGGGGTTGGAGTTACCTATGGCTACACCTTC. Protein product: CARGVGVTYGYTF. J is TRBJ1-2 and V is TRBV2; perhaps TRBD1 as D (5 bases). From germline, CDR1 is SNHLY and CDR2 FYNNEI. V dropped 9 bases and J dropped 4 bases, with 15 bases sitting between them. The CDR3 has 13 residues.

V is TRBV25-1 and J is TRBJ1-2; TRBD1 matches at 7 bases. CDR1 and CDR2 from the germline V gene are MGHDK and SYGVNS. V shed 4 bases and J 4 bases; nucleotides not matched to a gene: 6. The CDR3 runs to 14 residues. CDR3 region: CASSGGQRFYGYTF. The CDR3 DNA is TGTGCCAGCAGTGGGGGACAGCGATTCTATGGCTACACCTTC.